This paragraph reports one T cell receptor (beta chain). Its specificity is unknown. Though probably carrying unrecorded immune exposures, donors were nominally healthy at sampling. This PCR relied on a set of 60 Vbeta primers and 13 Jbeta primers. TCRdb keeps only in-frame clones here, not all; method: immunoSEQ multiplex PCR. This listing includes more than 110,000 clones. This CDR3 region has 17 residues. Trimming took 5 bases from V and 1 from J, leaving 19 bases between them. CDR1 SGHAT and CDR2 FQNNGV come from the germline V gene. This sample was included in a study of cytomegalovirus exposure and HLA in healthy donors. Overall study findings and caveats: Compared with the approximately 680-donor mean, an Asian-associated ancestry cluster reportedly had fewer N-insertions, according to a later analysis. The later analysis indicated that the majority of CMV-associated TCR beta chains appeared HLA-restricted. Associated with cytomegalovirus, according to the listing, were around 160 TCR beta chains.

The sample consisted of PBMCs. This rearrangement joins TRBV11-2 to TRBJ2-3, with D possibly TRBD1 on 6 matching bases. The clonotype comes from a man between 40 and 49 years old in good health and CMV-seronegative. The CDR3 protein is CASSSSRGYWGTDTQYF. The CDR3, as DNA: TGTGCCAGCAGCAGCAGTAGGGGGTATTGGGGCACAGATACGCAGTATTTT.